This T cell receptor beta chain came from a study of T cells in Graves' hyperthyroidism and ophthalmopathy. RNA transcripts yielded amplified TCR beta CDR3 regions. The HTBI primer set served for first-round RT-PCR of the TCR CDR3. TCRdb recomputed calls from the multiplex PCR reads with MiXCR, one row per CDR3 protein. The sample shows about 130,000 distinct CDR3 sequences, less than 25% of them seen only once. The sequence was collected from a woman between 45 and 65 years old with Graves' hyperthyroidism that later progressed to Graves' ophthalmopathy. Sequences were obtained from blood.

CDR3 in amino acids: CASSFSGSNQPQHF. The DNA for the CDR3 is TGTGCCAGCAGTTTCAGTGGGAGCAATCAGCCCCAGCATTTT. The V and J genes are TRBV27 and TRBJ1-5; D gene ambiguous. Germline V CDR1 and CDR2: MNHEY, SMNVEV (reference sequence). This CDR3 has 14 amino acids. V was shortened by 3 bases and J by 1 base, with 7 bases between the two germline ends.